This record covers a single T cell receptor (beta chain). This specimen comes from a study of blood T cell repertoires in COVID-19. Study summary: Samples representing acute and convalescent COVID-19 were sourced from the United States, Italy and Spain. Sample material is recorded as cDNA or gDNA derived from T cells, B-cell-depleted T cells, or PBMCs.

From germline, CDR1 is LGHNT and CDR2 FRNRAP. The CDR3 has 17 residues. Trimming took 1 base from V and 1 from J; bases not matched to a gene: 6. The authors' processing: It was from reference gene primer amplification that nucleated cell counts were estimated. Clones were sequenced by immunoSEQ multiplex PCR, and TCRdb holds only the in-frame ones, with some missing. The D gene and trimming were derived from the DNA, and the V and J assignments and clone size from that table. The table has 30,000 to 45,000 clones, approximately 88% seen once. The source of this sequence is a human donor in a cohort sampled during active COVID-19. The chain joins TRBV12-5 to TRBJ2-4, with TRBD1 matching over 8 bases. Sequences were obtained from peripheral blood. The CDR3 loop reads CASGLGQGRGAKNIQYF. CDR3 DNA: TGTGCTAGTGGTTTGGGACAGGGGAGAGGGGCCAAAAACATTCAGTACTTC.